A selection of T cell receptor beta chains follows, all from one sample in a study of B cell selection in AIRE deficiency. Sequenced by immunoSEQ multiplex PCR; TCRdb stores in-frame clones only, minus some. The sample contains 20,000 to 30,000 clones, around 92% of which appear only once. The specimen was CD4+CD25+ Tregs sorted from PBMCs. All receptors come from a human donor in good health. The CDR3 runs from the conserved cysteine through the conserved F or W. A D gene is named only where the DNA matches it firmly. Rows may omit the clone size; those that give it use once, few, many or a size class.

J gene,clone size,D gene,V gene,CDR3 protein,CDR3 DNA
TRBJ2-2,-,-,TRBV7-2,CASRRQGQARTGELFF,TGTGCCAGCAGACGCCAGGGGCAGGCCCGCACCGGGGAGCTGTTTTTT
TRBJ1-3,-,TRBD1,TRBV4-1,CASSSPDRVTGNTIYF,TGCGCCAGCAGCTCCCCGGACAGGGTCACTGGAAACACCATATATTTT
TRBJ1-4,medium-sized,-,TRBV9,CASSVDGFDEKLFF,TGTGCCAGCAGCGTAGACGGGTTCGATGAAAAACTGTTTTTT
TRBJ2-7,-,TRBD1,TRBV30,CAWSKGQVSSYEQYF,TGTGCCTGGAGTAAAGGACAGGTGAGCTCCTACGAGCAGTACTTC
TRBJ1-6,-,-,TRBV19,CASAGSASSYNSPLHF,TGTGCCAGTGCAGGGTCTGCCAGCTCCTATAATTCACCCCTCCACTTT
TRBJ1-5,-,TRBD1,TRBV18,CASSLRTGEDQPQHF,TGTGCCAGCTCATTGAGGACAGGGGAGGATCAGCCCCAGCATTTT
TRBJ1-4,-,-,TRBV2,CASSEVTVGEKLFF,TGTGCCAGCAGTGAAGTGACAGTAGGCGAAAAACTGTTTTTT
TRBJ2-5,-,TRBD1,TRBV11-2,CASSYRTGETETQYF,TGTGCCAGCAGCTACAGGACAGGGGAGACGGAGACCCAGTACTTC
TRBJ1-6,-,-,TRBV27,CASSYLGREGSPLHF,TGTGCCAGCAGTTACCTAGGACGGGAAGGTTCACCCCTCCACTTT
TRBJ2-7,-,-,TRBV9,CASSAGGQHSYEQYF,TGTGCCAGCAGCGCCGGGGGACAGCACTCCTACGAGCAGTACTTC
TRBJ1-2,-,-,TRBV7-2,CASSLARTLWGYTF,TGTGCCAGCAGCTTAGCCAGGACCCTCTGGGGCTACACCTTC
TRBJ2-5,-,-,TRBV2,CASSEIETQYF,TGTGCCAGCAGTGAAATTGAGACCCAGTACTTC
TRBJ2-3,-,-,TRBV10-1,CASSPSADTQYF,TGCGCCAGCAGCCCGAGTGCAGATACGCAGTATTTT
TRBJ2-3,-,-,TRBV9,CASSVETDTQYF,TGTGCCAGCAGCGTAGAGACAGATACGCAGTATTTT
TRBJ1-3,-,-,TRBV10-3,CAISEGTFGGNTIYF,TGTGCCATCAGTGAAGGGACCTTCGGTGGAAACACCATATATTTT
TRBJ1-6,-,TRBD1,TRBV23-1,CASSHNRGHNSPLHF,TGCGCCAGCAGTCATAACAGGGGGCATAATTCACCCCTCCACTTT
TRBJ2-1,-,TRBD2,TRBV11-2,CASNPGGSYNEQFF,TGTGCCAGCAACCCGGGGGGCTCCTACAATGAGCAGTTCTTC
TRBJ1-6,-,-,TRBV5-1,CASRGSGGERSPLHF,TGCGCCAGCCGCGGGAGTGGGGGCGAGCGGTCACCCCTCCACTTT
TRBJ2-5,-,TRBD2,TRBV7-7,CASSPSTSGEETQYF,TGTGCCAGCAGCCCTTCGACTAGCGGGGAAGAGACCCAGTACTTC
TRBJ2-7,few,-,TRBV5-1,CASSQTGNSYEQYF,TGCGCCAGCAGCCAAACAGGGAACTCCTACGAGCAGTACTTC
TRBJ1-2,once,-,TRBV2,CASSENQGNTF,TGTGCCAGCAGTGAAAATCAGGGTAACACCTTC
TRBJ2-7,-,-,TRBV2,CASKDSGPYEQYF,TGTGCCAGCAAAGACTCGGGTCCCTACGAGCAGTACTTC
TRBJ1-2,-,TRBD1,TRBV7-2,CASSFDMTGDYGYTF,TGTGCCAGCAGCTTCGACATGACAGGGGACTATGGCTACACCTTC
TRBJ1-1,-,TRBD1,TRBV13,CASSFPGTGIWDTEAFF,TGTGCCAGCAGCTTCCCCGGGACAGGGATCTGGGACACTGAAGCTTTCTTT
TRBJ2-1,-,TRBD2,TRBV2,CASSAERAGSSYNEQFF,TGTGCCAGCAGTGCGGAAAGAGCGGGGTCCTCCTACAATGAGCAGTTCTTC
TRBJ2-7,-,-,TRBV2,CASSEGYGTADYEQYF,TGTGCCAGCAGTGAAGGTTACGGGACGGCTGACTACGAGCAGTACTTC
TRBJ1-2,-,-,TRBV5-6,CASSRGFGGYTF,TGTGCCAGCAGCCGAGGGTTTGGGGGCTACACCTTC
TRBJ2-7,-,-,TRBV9,CASSVQGSSYEQYF,TGTGCCAGCAGCGTACAGGGGTCCTCCTACGAGCAGTACTTC
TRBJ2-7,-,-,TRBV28,CASSETGTFFGQYF,TGTGCCAGCAGCGAAACCGGGACATTCTTTGGGCAGTACTTC
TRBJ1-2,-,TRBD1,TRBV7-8,CASSFKTGGSGYTF,TGTGCCAGCAGCTTTAAGACAGGGGGCAGCGGCTACACCTTC
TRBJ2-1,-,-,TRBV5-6,CASSLDRGLGYNEQFF,TGTGCCAGCAGCTTGGACAGAGGGTTGGGGTACAATGAGCAGTTCTTC
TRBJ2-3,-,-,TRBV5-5,CASSSPGVLTDTQYF,TGTGCCAGCAGCTCCCCGGGGGTACTAACAGATACGCAGTATTTT
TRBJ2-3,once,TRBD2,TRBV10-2,CASSTGTSGTDTQYF,TGCGCCAGCAGTACCGGGACTAGCGGCACAGATACGCAGTATTTT
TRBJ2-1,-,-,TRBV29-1,CSVGKSEQFF,TGCAGCGTTGGGAAAAGCGAGCAGTTCTTC
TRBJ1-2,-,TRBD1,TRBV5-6,CASSTYTGVYTF,TGTGCCAGCAGCACATACACAGGGGTATACACCTTC
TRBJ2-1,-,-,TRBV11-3,CASSFSGERDNEQFF,TGTGCCAGCAGCTTCTCCGGCGAGCGCGACAATGAGCAGTTCTTC
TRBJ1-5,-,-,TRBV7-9,CASSSLGAGRPQPQHF,TGTGCCAGCAGCTCTTTGGGGGCGGGGAGACCTCAGCCCCAGCATTTT